This T cell receptor beta chain stems from a study of blood T cell repertoires in COVID-19. Study as a whole: The United States, Italy and Spain were the sources of the acute and convalescent COVID-19 samples. Sources were T cells, B-cell-depleted T cells, or PBMCs; the material itself was cDNA or gDNA.

Germline CDR1 SGDLS, CDR2 YYNGEE. V was pared by 2 bases and J by 4 bases, with 16 bases between. The CDR3 contains 16 residues. Authors' data handling: Estimates of nucleated cell counts were drawn from the amplification of reference gene primers. This table comes from immunoSEQ multiplex PCR, and its TCRdb copy is limited to in-frame clones, with some not included. V and J calls and clone size follow that table, whereas D and trimming were derived from the DNA. The sample includes around 700,000 clones, about nine tenths of them seen just once. The clonotype was recovered from a woman aged 18-29 years with acute or convalescent COVID-19. Sequences were obtained from peripheral blood. The chain couples TRBV9 to TRBJ1-3, with D tentatively TRBD1 (5 bases). CDR3: CASSVDPLGVGNTIYF. Written as DNA, the CDR3 is TGTGCCAGCAGCGTGGACCCTTTAGGGGTAGGAAACACCATATATTTT.